What follows are 18 T cell receptor beta chains derived from one specimen sequenced in a study of blood T cell repertoires in COVID-19 (dated by TCRdb to the early 2020s). Receptors were amplified or captured by the immunoSEQ multiplex PCR assay. Not all clones reach the TCRdb copy of this immuneACCESS table, which keeps in-frame sequences only. Checked studies attribute under half of the gap to unresolved V genes and leave the rest unexplained. Counted in this sample were around 130,000 clones; roughly 90% of them appeared once. The biggest ten clones account for about 4% of the sample. Sample: peripheral blood. The receptors stem from a middle-aged man with active COVID-19.

J is TRBJ1-2 and V is TRBV10-3; possibly TRBD1 for D (6 bases). The CDR3 runs 13 residues. Germline V gene sequence: CDR1 ENHRY, CDR2 SYGVKD. V lost 4 bases and J lost 1, with 7 bases in between. The CDR3 sequence: CAISAGDNYGYTF. CDR3 bases: TGTGCCATCAGTGCAGGGGATAACTATGGCTACACCTTC.

The chain uses TRBV5-6 and TRBJ1-1; the match to TRBD1 covers 9 bases. The CDR3 sequence is 14 residues long. V dropped 4 bases and J dropped 0; count of bases not matched to a gene: 1. CDR1 is SGHDT, CDR2 YYEEEE, per germline. The CDR3 here is CASSRDRVNTEAFF. CDR3 bases: TGTGCCAGCAGCAGGGACAGGGTGAACACTGAAGCTTTCTTT.

V gene TRBV2 combines with J gene TRBJ2-7; perhaps TRBD2 as D (6 bases). This CDR3 region has 12 residues. Per germline, CDR1 SNHLY and CDR2 FYNNEI. Trimming cost V 6 bases and J 5 bases, with 11 bases left between them. This CDR3 reads CASSATSNEQYV. Written as DNA, the CDR3 is TGTGCCAGCAGCGCGACTAGTAACGAGCAGTACGTC.

The DNA for the CDR3 is TGTGCCAGCAGTCCCGGGGAAGGGGAGCAGTACTTC. The encoded protein is CASSPGEGEQYF. V and J are TRBV12-3 or TRBV12-4 and TRBJ2-7; maybe TRBD2 (5 bases). The CDR3 covers 12 residues. V was trimmed by 5 bases and J by 7 bases, leaving 12 bases between them.

V is TRBV5-5 and J is TRBJ2-2; D gene unclear. This CDR3 spans 14 amino acids. Trimming removed 4 bases at V and 1 base at J, with 8 bases between. Germline CDR1 is SGHKS and CDR2 is YYEKEE (reference sequence). This CDR3 reads CASSARMNTGELFF. CDR3 nucleotides: TGTGCCAGCAGCGCTAGAATGAACACCGGGGAGCTGTTTTTT. Looking up the rest from reference TRBV5-5 and TRBJ2-2 gives the full variable domain: DAGVTQSPTHLIKTRGQQVTLRCSPISGHKSVSWYQQVLGQGPQFIFQYYEKEERGRGNFPDRFSARQFPNYSSELNVNALLLGDSALYLCASSARMNTGELFFGEGSRLTVL.

CDR3 residues: CASMRADLFYGYTF. The DNA of the CDR3 is TGTGCCAGCATGAGGGCAGATTTATTCTATGGCTACACCTTC. This chain joins TRBV6-5 and TRBJ1-2; D not certain. V was shortened by 7 bases and J by 4 bases, with 16 bases between the two germline ends. The CDR3 contains 14 residues. The V gene's germline CDR1 is MNHEY and CDR2 SVGAGI.

V is TRBV27 and J is TRBJ1-4, with 10 positions matching TRBD1. With V trimmed by 5 bases and J by 11 bases, 8 bases remained unmatched. CDR1 is MNHEY and CDR2 is SMNVEV in the germline V gene (reference sequence). The CDR3 contains 14 residues. The DNA for the CDR3 is TGTGCCAGCAGTACTCGACAGGGGGCTGAGAAACTGTTTTTT. This translates into CASSTRQGAEKLFF. The whole variable domain, filled in from reference TRBV27 and TRBJ1-4, reads EAQVTQNPRYLITVTGKKLTVTCSQNMNHEYMSWYRQDPGLGLRQIYYSMNVEVTDKGDVPEGYKVSRKEKRNFPLILESPSPNQTSLYFCASSTRQGAEKLFFGSGTQLSVL.

V gene TRBV19 combines with J gene TRBJ2-7, with TRBD2 matching 10 bases. The J segment lost 3 bases and the V segment lost 5 bases, leaving 7 bases of the junction unmatched. This CDR3 region has 15 residues. Germline lookup yields CDR1 LNHDA and CDR2 SQIVND (reference sequence). The CDR3 here is CASSEGLAVIYEQYF. As DNA, the CDR3 is TGTGCCAGTAGTGAAGGACTAGCGGTGATCTACGAGCAGTACTTC.

The rearrangement uses TRBV5-5 and TRBJ2-5; 9 bases map to TRBD2. Unmatched junction bases numbered 14, after V lost 6 bases and J lost 5 bases. Germline values: CDR1 SGHKS, CDR2 YYEKEE (reference sequence). The CDR3 covers 16 residues. CDR3 region: CASNPEVAGEYETQYF. As DNA, the CDR3 is TGTGCCAGCAACCCGGAGGTAGCGGGAGAATATGAGACCCAGTACTTC.

The chain combines TRBV12-3 or TRBV12-4 with TRBJ2-3, with 8 bases that match TRBD2. The CDR3 is 11 amino acids. The V gene end was trimmed by 5 bases and the J gene end by 9 bases; junction bases not matched to a gene: 1. The CDR3 sequence is CASSRGGTQYF. CDR3 sequence (DNA): TGTGCCAGCAGTCGGGGGGGAACGCAGTATTTT.

The chain is built from TRBV15 and TRBJ2-1; 7 bases agree with TRBD2. Germline V gene lookup returns CDR1 LNHNV and CDR2 YYDKDF (reference sequence). This CDR3 is 18 amino acids long. The J segment lost 0 bases and the V segment lost 5 bases, leaving 13 bases of the junction unmatched. The CDR3 sequence: CATSGRVVGGSSYNEQFF. CDR3 DNA: TGTGCCACCAGCGGAAGAGTTGTGGGCGGGAGCTCCTACAATGAGCAGTTCTTC.

The chain joins TRBV4-2 to TRBJ1-1; maybe TRBD1 (6 bases). The CDR3 has 15 residues. V was trimmed by 3 bases and J by 3 bases, leaving 14 bases between them. Germline V CDR1 and CDR2: LGHNA, YNFKEQ. The CDR3 is CASSQGTILDTEAFF. In DNA form, the CDR3 reads TGTGCCAGCAGCCAGGGGACAATTTTAGACACTGAAGCTTTCTTT.

The CDR3 nucleotides read TGCGCCAGCAGCACCTCCGGGACAGGGGTCAACGAGCAGTACTTC. It is translated as CASSTSGTGVNEQYF. The chain recombines TRBV5-1 with TRBJ2-7, with 10 bases fitting TRBD1. The germline V gene has CDR1 SGHRS and CDR2 YFSETQ. The V segment lost 4 bases and the J segment 5 bases; nucleotides outside the gene matches: 9. The CDR3 runs to 15 residues.

The CDR3 loop reads CASSIQGPINEKLFF. DNA for the CDR3: TGTGCCAGCAGCATACAGGGTCCAATTAATGAAAAACTGTTTTTT. This chain connects TRBV7-9 to TRBJ1-4; D is possibly TRBD1 (6 bases). The CDR3 has 15 amino acids. Germline V gene data show CDR1 as SEHNR and CDR2 as FQNEAQ (reference sequence). Between the trimmed V and J ends, which lost 5 bases and 4 bases, there was a span of 14 bases.

This clone was seen just once. The chain employs TRBV5-4 and TRBJ1-1; D is possibly TRBD1 (6 bases). The V gene's germline CDR1 is SGHNT and CDR2 YYREEE (reference sequence). The CDR3 is 12 residues long. Trimming took off 4 bases at V and 10 bases at J, with 14 bases between the two ends. The CDR3 is CASSPRQEPAFF. In nucleotides, the CDR3 is TGTGCCAGCAGCCCCCGACAGGAGCCAGCTTTCTTT.

The rearrangement joins TRBV5-1 to TRBJ2-5, with unresolved D. This CDR3 contains 14 residues. V gave up 4 bases and J gave up 5 bases, with 15 bases separating them. Germline loops: CDR1 SGHRS, CDR2 YFSETQ. The chain's CDR3 is CASSILDRRETQYF. DNA of the CDR3: TGCGCCAGCAGCATACTTGACCGGCGGGAGACCCAGTACTTC.

This sequence joins TRBV5-8 and TRBJ1-3, with 9 bases identical to TRBD1. CDR1 is SGHTS, CDR2 YDEGEE, per germline. With V trimmed by 3 bases and J by 1 base, 11 bases remained unmatched. This CDR3 spans 18 amino acids. The CDR3 nucleotides are TGTGCCAGCAGCTCGCCCGGACAGGGGTTGATGTCTGGAAACACCATATATTTT. Protein product: CASSSPGQGLMSGNTIYF.

This clone was detected only once. The gene calls are TRBV2 and TRBJ2-3, with 11 nucleotides matching TRBD2. V dropped 3 bases and J dropped 1; count of bases not matched to a gene: 9. This CDR3 is 18 amino acids long. Germline assignment: CDR1 SNHLY and CDR2 FYNNEI. CDR3 in amino acids: CASSEYSGRARGTDTQYF. DNA of the CDR3: TGTGCCAGCAGTGAGTATAGCGGGAGGGCCCGTGGCACAGATACGCAGTATTTT.